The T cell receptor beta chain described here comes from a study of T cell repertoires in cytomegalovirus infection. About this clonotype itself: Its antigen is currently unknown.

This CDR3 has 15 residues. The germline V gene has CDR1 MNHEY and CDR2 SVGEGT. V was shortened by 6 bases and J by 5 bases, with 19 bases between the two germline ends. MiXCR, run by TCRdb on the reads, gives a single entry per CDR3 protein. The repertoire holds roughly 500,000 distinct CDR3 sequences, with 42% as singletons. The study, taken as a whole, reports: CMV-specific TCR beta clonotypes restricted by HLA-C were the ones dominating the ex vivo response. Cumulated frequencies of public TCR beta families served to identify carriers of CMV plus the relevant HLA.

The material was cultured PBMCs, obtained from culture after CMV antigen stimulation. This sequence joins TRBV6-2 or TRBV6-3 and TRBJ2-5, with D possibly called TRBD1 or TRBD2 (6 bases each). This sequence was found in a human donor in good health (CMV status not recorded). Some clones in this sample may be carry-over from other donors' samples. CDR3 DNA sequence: TGTGCCAGCAGAAACTTAGGGGGAGGAGGGGAGACCCAGTACTTC. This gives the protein CASRNLGGGGETQYF.